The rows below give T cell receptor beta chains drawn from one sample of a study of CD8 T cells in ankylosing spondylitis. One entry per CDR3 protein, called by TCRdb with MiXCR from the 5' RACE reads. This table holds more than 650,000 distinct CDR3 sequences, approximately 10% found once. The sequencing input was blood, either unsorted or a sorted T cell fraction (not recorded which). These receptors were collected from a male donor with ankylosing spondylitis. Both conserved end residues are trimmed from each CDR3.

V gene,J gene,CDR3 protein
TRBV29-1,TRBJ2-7,SVKGLAGGYYEQY
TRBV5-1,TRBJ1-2,ASSEGPGQSYGYT
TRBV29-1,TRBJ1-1,SVVRGGLAKNTEAF
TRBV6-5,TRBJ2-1,ASSYTGTGVYNEQF
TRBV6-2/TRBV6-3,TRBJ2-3,ASSYSTSPDTQY
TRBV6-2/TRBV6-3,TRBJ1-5,ASTAGPNNQPQH
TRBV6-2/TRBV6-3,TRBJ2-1,ASSYASGSYNEQF
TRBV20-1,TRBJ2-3,SAPPRGGLGDTQY
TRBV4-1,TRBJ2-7,ASSRWRTDVSEQY
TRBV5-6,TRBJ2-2,ASSFVDRGFTGELF
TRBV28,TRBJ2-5,ASSLYRGRGIQETQY
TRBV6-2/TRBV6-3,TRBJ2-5,ASSDLLAYQETQY
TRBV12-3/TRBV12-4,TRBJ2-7,ASSLMRGTTYEQY
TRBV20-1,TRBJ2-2,SARGGASTGELF
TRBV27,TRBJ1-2,ASSSGLLDFYGYT
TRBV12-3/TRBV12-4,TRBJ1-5,ASRLTGGSNQPQH
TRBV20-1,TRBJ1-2,SATVRIYGYT
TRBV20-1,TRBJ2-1,SARDPRQGGHEQF
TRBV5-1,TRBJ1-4,ASRPFSGSANEKLF
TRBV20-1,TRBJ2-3,SVPDSGRSTDTQY
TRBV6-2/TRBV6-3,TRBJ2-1,ASRTDRGLWYNEQF
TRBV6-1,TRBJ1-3,ASTNRGQKGNTIY
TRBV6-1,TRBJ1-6,ASSRGSNSPLH
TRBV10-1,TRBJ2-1,ASSTGGRSYNEQF
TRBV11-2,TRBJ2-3,ASSFGWGSTDTQY
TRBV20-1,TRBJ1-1,SARDSLLGQIDTEAF
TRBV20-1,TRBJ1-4,SARDLNEKLF
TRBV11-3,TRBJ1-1,ASSASMNTEAF
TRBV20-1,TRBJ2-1,SARESSGIPYNEQF
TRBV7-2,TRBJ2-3,ASSDGGFRVYTQY
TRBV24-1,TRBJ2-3,ATSGTGASTDTQY
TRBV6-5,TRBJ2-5,ASSLLAGYRETQY
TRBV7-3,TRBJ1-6,ASSNDPNSPLH
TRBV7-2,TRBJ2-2,ASSLQGSSSGELF
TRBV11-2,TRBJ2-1,ASSGTGLNEQF
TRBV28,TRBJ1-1,ASSLQTSVGEAF
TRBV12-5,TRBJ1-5,ASGGHNAVNNQPQH
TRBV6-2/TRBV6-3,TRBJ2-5,ASRDLSETQY
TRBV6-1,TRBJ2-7,ASSQGSRAQQY
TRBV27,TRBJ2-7,ASSYSGTYSYEQY